The 11 T cell receptor beta chains presented below share a single source sample, sequenced in a study of shared clonotypes between healthy human individuals. The data were produced by immunoSEQ multiplex PCR, yet TCRdb's version contains in-frame clones alone and is incomplete. This table holds about 480,000 clones, over 60% found once. The sequencing sample was made of PBMCs. These receptors all come from a woman aged 40 to 50 in good health. Some clones in this sample may be carry-over from other donors' samples.

CDR3 bases: TGCGCCAGCAGCTTGGGGCCTCAAAGGGGAGATACGCAGTATTTT. Translating gives CASSLGPQRGDTQYF. V is TRBV5-1 and J is TRBJ2-3, with D possibly being TRBD1 (5 bases). The CDR3 extends over 15 amino acids. CDR1 and CDR2 from the germline V gene are SGHRS and YFSETQ. V gave up 0 bases and J gave up 5 bases, with 13 bases separating them.

The rearrangement joins TRBV10-2 to TRBJ2-1, with 7 positions matching TRBD2. V trimming: 0 bases; J trimming: 6 bases; junction bases outside the gene matches: 8. This CDR3 has 16 residues. Germline V gene sequence: CDR1 WSHSY, CDR2 SAAADI. CDR3 protein: CASSESLASGVNEQFF. CDR3 coding DNA: TGCGCCAGCAGTGAGTCACTAGCGTCGGGTGTCAATGAGCAGTTCTTC.

This clone was recorded a few times. The genes are TRBV5-1 and TRBJ1-1, with 8 bases matching TRBD1. This CDR3 contains 15 residues. Germline V lookup: CDR1 SGHRS, CDR2 YFSETQ. J was trimmed by 4 bases and V by 4 bases; bases with no gene match: 9. The CDR3 loop reads CASSPRQGASTEAFF. The CDR3 DNA reads as TGCGCCAGCAGCCCGCGGCAGGGGGCATCCACTGAAGCTTTCTTT.

The chain links TRBV14 to TRBJ1-1; D is unclear. The V gene's germline CDR1 is SGHDN and CDR2 FVKESK. This CDR3 region has 14 residues. V lost 4 bases and J lost 1, with 10 bases in between. The CDR3 DNA reads TGTGCCAGCAGCCCCGCGCGAAGGAACACTGAAGCTTTCTTT. This encodes CASSPARRNTEAFF.

The rearrangement links TRBV6-5 to TRBJ1-1; D perhaps matches TRBD1 (6 bases). This CDR3 has 13 amino acids. Between the trimmed V and J ends, which lost 5 bases and 7 bases, there was a span of 14 bases. Germline CDR1 and CDR2: MNHEY and SVGAGI. In DNA, the CDR3 is TGTGCCAGCAGTCCCGCCGACAGGCTTGAAGCTTTCTTT. Translating gives CASSPADRLEAFF.

To note about this clone: A much larger clone lies one base from this, so it may be a read error. The V gene is TRBV11-3, the J gene TRBJ2-7; the D gene is possibly TRBD2 (7 bases). This CDR3 has 12 residues. Germline lookup yields CDR1 SGHNT and CDR2 YENEEA. The CDR3: CAGSLGGREQYF. The CDR3 coding sequence is TGTGCCGGCAGCTTGGGGGGGCGAGAGCAGTACTTC.

J is TRBJ1-2 and V is TRBV28; TRBD1 might be the D (5 bases). V was shortened by 8 bases and J by 7 bases, with 20 bases between the two germline ends. This CDR3 has 14 residues. Germline V gene data show CDR1 as MDHEN and CDR2 as SYDVKM. This CDR3 is CASWSKQGVGGYTF. Here the CDR3 DNA reads TGTGCCAGCTGGTCGAAGCAGGGCGTTGGTGGCTACACCTTC.

In this sample, this clone turned up a few times. The V and J genes are TRBV4-1 and TRBJ2-1, with 7 bases aligning to TRBD2. CDR1 MGHRA and CDR2 YSYEKL come from the germline V gene. With 8 bases clipped from V and 4 bases from J, the junction kept 5 bases outside the gene matches. The CDR3 totals 13 residues. CDR3 in amino acids: CASGREPYNEQFF. The CDR3 nucleotides read TGCGCCAGCGGGCGGGAGCCGTACAATGAGCAGTTCTTC.

The rearrangement links TRBV6-5 to TRBJ1-1, with 8 bases that match TRBD1. V gave up 5 bases and J gave up 7 bases; unmatched junction bases: 12. The CDR3 runs 15 residues. The germline V gene has CDR1 MNHEY and CDR2 SVGAGI. CDR3 protein: CASSASTGAVGEAFF. DNA of the CDR3: TGTGCCAGCAGTGCGTCGACAGGGGCGGTGGGTGAAGCTTTCTTT.

V and J are TRBV6-5 and TRBJ2-7; 7 bases line up with TRBD1. The CDR3 extends over 14 amino acids. V lost 0 bases and J lost 6; bases outside the gene matches: 5. Germline V gene data show CDR1 as MNHEY and CDR2 as SVGAGI. Here the CDR3 DNA reads TGTGCCAGCAGTTACTCTATAGGGGGCGGCGAGCAGTACTTC. Translation gives CASSYSIGGGEQYF.

This chain joins TRBV5-1 and TRBJ1-2; 10 bases map to TRBD1. J lost 7 bases, V lost 4 bases, and 10 bases had no gene match. Germline V gene lookup returns CDR1 SGHRS and CDR2 YFSETQ. This CDR3 region has 15 residues. The CDR3 here is CASSPGTGDFGGYTF. The CDR3 DNA follows: TGCGCCAGCAGCCCCGGGACAGGGGATTTTGGTGGCTACACCTTC.